This T cell receptor (beta chain) was recorded in a study of blood T cell repertoires in COVID-19. Whole-study context: Specimens from acute and convalescent COVID-19 originated in the United States, Italy and Spain. PBMCs, B-cell-depleted T cells, or T cells provided the cDNA or gDNA that made up the material.

In the original analysis: Estimates of nucleated cell counts were drawn from the amplification of reference gene primers. The data were produced by immunoSEQ multiplex PCR, yet TCRdb's version contains in-frame clones alone and is incomplete. That table furnishes V, J and clone size, whereas the DNA furnished D and trimming. The sample carries 90,000 to 100,000 clones, about 84% recorded once. Trimming pared 1 base from V and 0 bases from J, leaving 7 bases between. The CDR3 is 15 residues long. CDR1 is SGHVS and CDR2 is FQNEAQ in the germline V gene. V usage is TRBV7-8 and J usage is TRBJ1-3; D unclear. The origin of this receptor is a woman of 80 years or more with acute or convalescent COVID-19. The sequencing input was peripheral blood. The chain's CDR3 is CASSLVRGSGNTIYF. CDR3 DNA: TGTGCCAGCAGCTTAGTCCGGGGCTCTGGAAACACCATATATTTT.